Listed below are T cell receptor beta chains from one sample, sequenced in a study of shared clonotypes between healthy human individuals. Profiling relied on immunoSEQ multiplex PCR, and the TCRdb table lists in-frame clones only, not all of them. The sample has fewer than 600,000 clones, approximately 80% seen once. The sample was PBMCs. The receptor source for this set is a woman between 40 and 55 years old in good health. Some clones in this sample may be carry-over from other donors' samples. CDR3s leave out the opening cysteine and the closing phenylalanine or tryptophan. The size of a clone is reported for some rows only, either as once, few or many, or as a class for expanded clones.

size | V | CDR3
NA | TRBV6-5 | ASSSGVEVAKLF
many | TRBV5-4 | ASSLGAGLGEQY
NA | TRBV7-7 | ASSSTSVQNTGELF
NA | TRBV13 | ASSSKGYYNPEAF
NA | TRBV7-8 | ASSPRDNQKLF
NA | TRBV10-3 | AISLGGTLDTQY
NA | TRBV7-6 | ASSSYQSYEQY
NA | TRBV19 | ASSLTGGYNEQF
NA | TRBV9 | ASSVAPGQGATTQY
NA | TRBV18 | ASSLRESNQPQH
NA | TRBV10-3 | AISESELAFYNEQF
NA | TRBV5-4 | ASSPGTGTNQPQH
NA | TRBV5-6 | ASSGTSGAYNEQF
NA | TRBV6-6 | ASSATRGTEAF
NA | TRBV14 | ASSQSSGANVLT
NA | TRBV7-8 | ASSTQLNPLHEQF
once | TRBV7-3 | ASSFASGRNNEQF
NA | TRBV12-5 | ASGASGGREQF
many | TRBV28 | ASSRQGLETQY
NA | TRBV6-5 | ASRDTGNYEQY
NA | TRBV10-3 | AISGQDGELF
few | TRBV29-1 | STRSSSGSTDTQY
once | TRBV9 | ASSVGTGDQPQH
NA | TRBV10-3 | AISGQGSETQY
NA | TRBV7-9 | ASTWGVRGNEKLF
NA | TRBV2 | ASSEIRGGETQY
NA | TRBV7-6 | ASSSTSGGGSEQF
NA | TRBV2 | ASSQRAATNYGYT
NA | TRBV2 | ASSLSGGNYNEQF
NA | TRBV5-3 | ARSQRTSGRATDTQY
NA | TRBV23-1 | ASSQGNRGQTKSFCGYT
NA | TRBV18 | ASSPANYNEQF
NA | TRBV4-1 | ASSPRGQVLGNEQF
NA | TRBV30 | AWRGGADTQY
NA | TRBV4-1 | ASSQASGTEQETQY
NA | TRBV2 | ASRRGTLFGYT
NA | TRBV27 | ASSLRGTGVHATNEKLF
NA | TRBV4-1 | ASSQDWTNGNTIY
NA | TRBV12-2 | ASRKYPGADNSPLH
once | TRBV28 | ASSWTSGRSRETQY
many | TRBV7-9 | ASSLALAGATTDTQY
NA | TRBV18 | ASSPQGMVEQY
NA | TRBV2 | ASRSRAPFYNEQF